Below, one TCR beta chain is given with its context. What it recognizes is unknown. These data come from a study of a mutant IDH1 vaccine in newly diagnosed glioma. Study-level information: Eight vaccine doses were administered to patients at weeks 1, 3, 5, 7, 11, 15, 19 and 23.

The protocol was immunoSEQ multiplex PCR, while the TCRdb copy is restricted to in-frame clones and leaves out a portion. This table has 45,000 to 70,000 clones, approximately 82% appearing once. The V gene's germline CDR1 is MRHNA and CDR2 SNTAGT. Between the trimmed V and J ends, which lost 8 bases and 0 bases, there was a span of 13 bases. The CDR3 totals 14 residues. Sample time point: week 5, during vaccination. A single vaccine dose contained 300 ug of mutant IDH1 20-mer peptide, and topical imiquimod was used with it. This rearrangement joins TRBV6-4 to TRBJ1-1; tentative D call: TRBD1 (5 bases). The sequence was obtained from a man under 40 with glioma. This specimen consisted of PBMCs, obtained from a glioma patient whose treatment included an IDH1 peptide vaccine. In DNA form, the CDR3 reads TGTGCCAGCTCTTTGACAGACATGAACACTGAAGCTTTCTTT. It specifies CASSLTDMNTEAFF.